The 14 T cell receptor beta chains below come from one sample, sequenced in a study of blood T cell repertoires in COVID-19. Generated by immunoSEQ multiplex PCR, the TCRdb table keeps only in-frame clones and is missing some. The data hold around 250,000 clones, with approximately 85% observed a single time. The sample was peripheral blood. These receptors were obtained from a woman of 80 years or more with COVID-19, enrolled during active disease.

This chain joins TRBV11-2 and TRBJ1-1; tentatively, D is TRBD1 (6 bases). Germline CDR1 is SGHAT and CDR2 is FQNNGV. There are 13 residues in the CDR3. The V end lost 5 bases, the J end lost 3 bases, and 10 bases lay between the germline ends. The CDR3 spells CASSPGAHTEAFF. CDR3 in DNA: TGTGCCAGCAGCCCAGGGGCTCACACTGAAGCTTTCTTT.

This chain connects TRBV24-1 to TRBJ2-5, with 9 bases lining up with TRBD1. This CDR3 comprises 17 residues. After removal of 4 bases from V and 4 bases from J, the junction contained 12 bases not matched to a gene. CDR1 and CDR2 (germline): KGHDR, SFDVKD. CDR3 DNA: TGTGCCACCAGTGACCCTGTAGGGACAGGGATGGGAGAGACCCAGTACTTC. It specifies CATSDPVGTGMGETQYF.

V gene TRBV5-6 combines with J gene TRBJ1-2; tentatively, D is TRBD1 (5 bases). CDR3 length: 14 amino acids. CDR1 is SGHDT and CDR2 is YYEEEE in the germline V gene. V gave up 2 bases and J gave up 0 bases, with 8 bases separating them. The CDR3 nucleotides read TGTGCCAGCAGCTTCGACAGCGCTAACTATGGCTACACCTTC. The encoded protein is CASSFDSANYGYTF. The entire variable domain, with the rest obtained from reference TRBV5-6 and TRBJ1-2, is as follows: DAGVTQSPTHLIKTRGQQVTLRCSPKSGHDTVSWYQQALGQGPQFIFQYYEEEERQRGNFPDRFSGHQFPNYSSELNVNALLLGDSALYLCASSFDSANYGYTFGSGTRLTVV.

The chain is built from TRBV20-1 and TRBJ1-3, with D tentatively TRBD1 (5 bases). Trimming took 3 bases from V and 3 from J, leaving 9 bases between them. CDR3 length: 13 residues. Looked up from germline, CDR1 is DFQATT and CDR2 is SNEGSKA (reference sequence). The DNA for the CDR3 is TGCAGTGCTAGTAGACAGCTTGGAAACACCATATATTTT. This encodes CSASRQLGNTIYF.

The chain's CDR3 is CASRLGQINSNQPQHF. As DNA, the CDR3 is TGTGCCAGTAGGCTCGGACAGATTAATAGCAATCAGCCCCAGCATTTT. The V and J genes are TRBV19 and TRBJ1-5; tentative D call: TRBD1 (6 bases). V was pared by 6 bases and J by 0 bases, with 15 bases between. This CDR3 is built from 16 residues. The germline CDR1 and CDR2 sequences are LNHDA and SQIVND (reference sequence).

The chain carries TRBV19 and TRBJ2-2; D possibly corresponds to TRBD1 (5 bases). V was cut by 2 bases and J by 7 bases, with 8 bases left in between. The CDR3 contains 13 residues. Looked up from germline, CDR1 is LNHDA and CDR2 is SQIVND (reference sequence). CDR3 residues: CASSIQGLGELFF. The CDR3 coding sequence is TGTGCCAGTAGTATACAGGGTCTCGGGGAGCTGTTTTTT. Looking up the rest from reference TRBV19 and TRBJ2-2 gives the full variable domain: DGGITQSPKYLFRKEGQNVTLSCEQNLNHDAMYWYRQDPGQGLRLIYYSQIVNDFQKGDIAEGYSVSREKKESFPLTVTSAQKNPTAFYLCASSIQGLGELFFGEGSRLTVL.

This clone was observed a single time. The CDR3 loop is CASSSGTGYSGYTF. DNA for the CDR3: TGTGCCAGCAGCTCCGGGACAGGGTATTCGGGCTACACCTTC. The rearrangement links TRBV5-4 to TRBJ1-2, with TRBD1 identical over 9 bases. V was pared by 3 bases and J by 8 bases, with 8 bases of the junction left unmatched. The CDR3 loop spans 14 amino acids. Germline V gene data show CDR1 as SGHNT and CDR2 as YYREEE (reference sequence).

The chain combines TRBV2 with TRBJ2-2; possible D gene TRBD2, 7 bases. CDR1 SNHLY and CDR2 FYNNEI come from the germline V gene. The germline V and J ends were trimmed by 2 bases and 6 bases, with 19 bases remaining between them. This CDR3 spans 17 amino acids. Written as DNA, the CDR3 is TGTGCCAGCAGTGAAATGGCGGGGGCGCGGAAGGCCGGGGAGCTGTTTTTT. As protein: CASSEMAGARKAGELFF.

The gene calls are TRBV5-1 and TRBJ2-7; tentative D call: TRBD2 (6 bases). Trimming removed 4 bases from V and 0 bases from J, with 14 bases in between. The CDR3 is 15 amino acids. Germline V gene lookup returns CDR1 SGHRS and CDR2 YFSETQ. The CDR3 reads CASSQQSGSSYEQYF. CDR3 DNA sequence: TGCGCCAGCAGCCAACAGTCCGGGAGCTCCTACGAGCAGTACTTC.

This clone came up once. The rearrangement joins TRBV7-2 to TRBJ1-3; 8 bases are a match to TRBD1. J lost 4 bases, V lost 2 bases, and 4 bases had no gene match. The germline V gene encodes CDR1 SGHTA and CDR2 FQGNSA. CDR3 length: 15 residues. The CDR3 DNA is TGTGCCAGCAGCTTACCAGGGGGCCGAGGAAACACCATATATTTT. Its protein is CASSLPGGRGNTIYF.

This sequence joins TRBV2 and TRBJ2-5, with a possible D match to TRBD1 (7 bases). The CDR3 runs 15 residues. Germline values: CDR1 SNHLY, CDR2 FYNNEI. V was pared by 2 bases and J by 0 bases, with 10 bases between. The DNA of the CDR3 is TGTGCCAGCAGTGAACAGGGGGGCCACCAAGAGACCCAGTACTTC. Residues: CASSEQGGHQETQYF.

The V and J genes are TRBV13 and TRBJ2-5; D not resolved. There are 14 residues in the CDR3. V was trimmed by 3 bases and J by 1 base, leaving 9 bases between them. CDR1 and CDR2 from the germline V gene are PRHDT and FYEKMQ (reference sequence). CDR3 nucleotides: TGTGCCAGCAGCTTCGCCGGTAGCCAAGAGACCCAGTACTTC. Translated, it gives CASSFAGSQETQYF.

The CDR3 region is CASSIDIRGKNIQYF. Here the CDR3 DNA reads TGTGCCAGTAGTATAGATATTAGGGGTAAGAACATTCAGTACTTC. The V and J genes are TRBV19 and TRBJ2-4, with D maybe TRBD1 (5 bases). This CDR3 region has 15 residues. V lost 0 bases, J lost 7 bases, and 13 bases lay in between. CDR1 is LNHDA, CDR2 SQIVND, per germline (reference sequence).

This chain uses TRBV5-6 with TRBJ1-1; possibly TRBD1 for D (5 bases). V dropped 4 bases and J dropped 5 bases, with 12 bases sitting between them. CDR3 size: 13 residues. Germline values: CDR1 SGHDT, CDR2 YYEEEE. CDR3 in DNA: TGTGCCAGCAGCCTGGTTCCAGGGACTGAAGCTTTCTTT. It translates to CASSLVPGTEAFF.